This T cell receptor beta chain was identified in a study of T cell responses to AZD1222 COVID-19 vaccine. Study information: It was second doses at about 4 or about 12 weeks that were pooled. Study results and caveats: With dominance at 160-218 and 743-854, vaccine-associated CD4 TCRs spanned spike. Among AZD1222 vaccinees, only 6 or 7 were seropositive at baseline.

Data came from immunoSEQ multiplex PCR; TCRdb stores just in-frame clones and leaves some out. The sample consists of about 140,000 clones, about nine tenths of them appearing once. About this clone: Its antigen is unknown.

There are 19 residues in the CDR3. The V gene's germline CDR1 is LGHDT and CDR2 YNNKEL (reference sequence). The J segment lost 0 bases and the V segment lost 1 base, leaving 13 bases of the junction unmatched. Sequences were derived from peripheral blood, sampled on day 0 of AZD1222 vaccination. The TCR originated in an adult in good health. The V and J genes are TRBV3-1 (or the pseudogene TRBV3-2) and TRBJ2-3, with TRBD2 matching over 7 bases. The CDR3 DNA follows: TGTGCCAGCAGCCAAGCCCTACCAAACGCGGGAGTGAGCACAGATACGCAGTATTTT. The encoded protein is CASSQALPNAGVSTDTQYF.